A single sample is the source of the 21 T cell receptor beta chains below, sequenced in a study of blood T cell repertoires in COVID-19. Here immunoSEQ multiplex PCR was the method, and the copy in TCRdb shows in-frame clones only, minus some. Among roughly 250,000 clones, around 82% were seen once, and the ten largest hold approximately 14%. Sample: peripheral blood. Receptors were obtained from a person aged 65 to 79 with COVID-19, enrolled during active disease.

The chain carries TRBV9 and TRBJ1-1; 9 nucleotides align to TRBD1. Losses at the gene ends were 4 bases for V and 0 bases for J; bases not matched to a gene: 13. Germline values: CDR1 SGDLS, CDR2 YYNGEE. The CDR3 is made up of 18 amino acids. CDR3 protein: CASSLAPLQGAMNTEAFF. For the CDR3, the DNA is TGTGCCAGCAGCCTAGCTCCACTACAGGGGGCCATGAACACTGAAGCTTTCTTT.

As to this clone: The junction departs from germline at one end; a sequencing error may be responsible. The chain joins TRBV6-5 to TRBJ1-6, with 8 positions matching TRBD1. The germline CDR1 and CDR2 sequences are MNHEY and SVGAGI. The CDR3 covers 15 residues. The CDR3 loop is CASKRRGPGNSPLYF. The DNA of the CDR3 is TGTGCCAGCAAGCGCAGGGGGCCGGGGAATTCACCCCTCTACTTT.

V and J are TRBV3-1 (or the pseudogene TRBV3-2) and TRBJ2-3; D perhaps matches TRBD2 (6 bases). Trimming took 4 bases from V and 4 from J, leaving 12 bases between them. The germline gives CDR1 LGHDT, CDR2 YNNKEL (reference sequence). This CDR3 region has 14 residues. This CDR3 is CASSPPWGADTQYF. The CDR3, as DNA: TGTGCCAGCAGCCCCCCCTGGGGGGCAGATACGCAGTATTTT.

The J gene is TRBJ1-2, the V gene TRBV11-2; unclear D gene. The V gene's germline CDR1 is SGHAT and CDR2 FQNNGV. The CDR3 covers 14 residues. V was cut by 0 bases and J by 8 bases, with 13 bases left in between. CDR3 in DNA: TGTGCCAGCAGCTTAGATGTCTATGCTTTAGGCTACACCTTC. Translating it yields CASSLDVYALGYTF.

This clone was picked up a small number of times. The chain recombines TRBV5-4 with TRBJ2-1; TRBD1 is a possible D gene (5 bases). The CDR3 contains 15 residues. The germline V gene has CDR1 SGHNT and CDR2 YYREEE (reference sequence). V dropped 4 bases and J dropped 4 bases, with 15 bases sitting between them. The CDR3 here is CASSPLQGSYNEQFF. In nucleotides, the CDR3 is TGTGCCAGCAGCCCATTGCAGGGATCTTACAATGAGCAGTTCTTC.

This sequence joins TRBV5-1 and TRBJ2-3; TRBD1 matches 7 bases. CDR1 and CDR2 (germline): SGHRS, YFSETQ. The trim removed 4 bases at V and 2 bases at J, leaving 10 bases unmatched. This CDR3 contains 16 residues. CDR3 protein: CASSQGTALTTDTQYF. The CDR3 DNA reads TGCGCCAGCAGCCAGGGGACAGCCCTAACCACAGATACGCAGTATTTT.

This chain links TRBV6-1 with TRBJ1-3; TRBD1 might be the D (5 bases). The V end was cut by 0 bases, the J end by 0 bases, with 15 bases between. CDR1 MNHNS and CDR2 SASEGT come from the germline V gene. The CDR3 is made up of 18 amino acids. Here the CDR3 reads CASSEARGVTTSGNTIYF. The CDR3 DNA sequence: TGTGCCAGCAGTGAAGCTCGGGGGGTTACGACCTCTGGAAACACCATATATTTT.

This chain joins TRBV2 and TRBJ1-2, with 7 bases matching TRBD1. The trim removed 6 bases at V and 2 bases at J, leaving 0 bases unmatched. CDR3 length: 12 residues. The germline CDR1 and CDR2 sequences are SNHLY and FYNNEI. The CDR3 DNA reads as TGTGCCAGCAGGACAGGGAACTATGGCTACACCTTC. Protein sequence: CASRTGNYGYTF.

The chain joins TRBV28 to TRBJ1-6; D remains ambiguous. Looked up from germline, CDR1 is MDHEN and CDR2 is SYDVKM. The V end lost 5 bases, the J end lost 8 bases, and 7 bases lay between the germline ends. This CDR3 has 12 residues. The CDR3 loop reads CASSGGYSPLHF. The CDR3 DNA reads TGTGCCAGCAGTGGAGGATATTCACCCCTCCACTTT.

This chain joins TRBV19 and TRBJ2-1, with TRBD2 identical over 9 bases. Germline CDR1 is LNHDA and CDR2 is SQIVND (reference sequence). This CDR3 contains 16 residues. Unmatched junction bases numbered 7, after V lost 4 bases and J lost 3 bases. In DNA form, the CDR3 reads TGTGCCAGTAGTAAGGGGACTAGCAATTTCTACAATGAGCAGTTCTTC. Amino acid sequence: CASSKGTSNFYNEQFF.

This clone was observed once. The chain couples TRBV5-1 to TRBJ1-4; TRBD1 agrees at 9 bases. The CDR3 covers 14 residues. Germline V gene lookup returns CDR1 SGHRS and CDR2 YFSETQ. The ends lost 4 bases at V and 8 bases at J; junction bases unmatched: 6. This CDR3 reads CASSRTGVAEKLFF. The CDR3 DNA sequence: TGCGCCAGCAGCAGGACAGGGGTGGCGGAAAAACTGTTTTTT.

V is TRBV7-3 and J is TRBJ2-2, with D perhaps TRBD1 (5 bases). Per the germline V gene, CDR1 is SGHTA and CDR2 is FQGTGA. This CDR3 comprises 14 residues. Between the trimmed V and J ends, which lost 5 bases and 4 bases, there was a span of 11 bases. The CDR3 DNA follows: TGTGCCAGCAGCCTGATAGGGGTCACCGGGGAGCTGTTTTTT. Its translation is CASSLIGVTGELFF.

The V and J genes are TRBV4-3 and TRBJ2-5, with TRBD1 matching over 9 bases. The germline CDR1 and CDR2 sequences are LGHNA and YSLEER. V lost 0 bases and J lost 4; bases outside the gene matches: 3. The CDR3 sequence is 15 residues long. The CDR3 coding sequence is TGCGCCAGCAGCCAAGAGGTGGGACAGGGAGAGACCCAGTACTTC. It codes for CASSQEVGQGETQYF.

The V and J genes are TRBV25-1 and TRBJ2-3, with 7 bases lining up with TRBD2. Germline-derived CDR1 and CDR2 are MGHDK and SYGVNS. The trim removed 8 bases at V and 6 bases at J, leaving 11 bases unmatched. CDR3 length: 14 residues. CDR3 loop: CASSRAGKDDTQYF. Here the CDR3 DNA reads TGTGCCAGCTCCAGAGCGGGAAAGGATGATACGCAGTATTTT.

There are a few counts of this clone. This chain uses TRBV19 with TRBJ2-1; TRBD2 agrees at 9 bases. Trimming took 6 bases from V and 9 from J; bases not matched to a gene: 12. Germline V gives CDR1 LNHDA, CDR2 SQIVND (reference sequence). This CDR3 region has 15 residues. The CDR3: CASRDLAGRLGEQFF. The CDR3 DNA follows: TGTGCCAGTAGGGACCTAGCGGGGAGGCTCGGTGAGCAGTTCTTC.

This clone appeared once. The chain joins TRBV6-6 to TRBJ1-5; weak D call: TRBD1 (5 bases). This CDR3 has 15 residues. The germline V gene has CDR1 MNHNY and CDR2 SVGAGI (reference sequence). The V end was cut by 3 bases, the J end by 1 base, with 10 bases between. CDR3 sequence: CASSYGGASNQPQHF. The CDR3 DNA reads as TGTGCCAGCAGTTATGGAGGGGCGAGCAATCAGCCCCAGCATTTT.

The chain's CDR3 is CASSSMRGLDGYTF. CDR3 coding DNA: TGTGCCAGCAGCTCGATGAGGGGGCTCGATGGCTACACCTTC. The chain carries TRBV7-2 and TRBJ1-2; the match to TRBD1 covers 7 bases. V gave up 4 bases and J gave up 6 bases; unmatched junction bases: 8. The CDR3 length is 14 residues. Germline V gene sequence: CDR1 SGHTA, CDR2 FQGNSA.

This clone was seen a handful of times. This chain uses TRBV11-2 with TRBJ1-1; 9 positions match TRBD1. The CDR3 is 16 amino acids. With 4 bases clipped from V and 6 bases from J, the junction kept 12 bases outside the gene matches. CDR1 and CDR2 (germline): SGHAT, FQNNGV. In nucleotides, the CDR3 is TGTGCCAGCAGCTCCCAATACAGGGGGCGTAGGTCTGAAGCTTTCTTT. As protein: CASSSQYRGRRSEAFF. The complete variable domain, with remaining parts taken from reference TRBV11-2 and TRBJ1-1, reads EAGVAQSPRYKIIEKRQSVAFWCNPISGHATLYWYQQILGQGPKLLIQFQNNGVVDDSQLPKDRFSAERLKGVDSTLKIQPAKLEDSAVYLCASSSQYRGRRSEAFFGQGTRLTVV.

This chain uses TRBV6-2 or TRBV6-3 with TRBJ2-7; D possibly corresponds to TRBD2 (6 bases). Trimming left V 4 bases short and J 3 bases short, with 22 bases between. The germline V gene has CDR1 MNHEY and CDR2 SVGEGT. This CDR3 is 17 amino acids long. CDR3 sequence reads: CASSSRDSSLYLYEQYF. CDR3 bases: TGTGCCAGCAGTTCGCGGGACTCTTCCCTTTACCTCTACGAGCAGTACTTC.

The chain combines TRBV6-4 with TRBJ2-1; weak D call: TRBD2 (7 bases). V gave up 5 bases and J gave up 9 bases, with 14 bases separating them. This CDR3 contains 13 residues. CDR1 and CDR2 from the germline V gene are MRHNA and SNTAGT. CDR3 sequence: CASSPEGEGEQFF. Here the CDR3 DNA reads TGTGCCAGCAGTCCCGAGGGGGAGGGTGAGCAGTTCTTC.

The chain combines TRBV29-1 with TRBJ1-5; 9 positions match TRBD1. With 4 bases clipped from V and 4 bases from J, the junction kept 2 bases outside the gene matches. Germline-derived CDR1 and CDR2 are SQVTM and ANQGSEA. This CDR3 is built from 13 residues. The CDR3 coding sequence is TGCAGCGTTGCACAGGGGGCGAATCAGCCCCAGCATTTT. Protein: CSVAQGANQPQHF.